The source of this T cell receptor (beta chain) is a study of T cells after yellow fever vaccination (dated by TCRdb to between 2019 and 2020). Regarding the study in general: The SMART-Seq v4 Ultra Low Input RNA kit was used to prepare libraries from fractions with low cell numbers. To follow T-cell clones before and after both primary and booster YFV17D yellow fever vaccination, bulk TCR alpha and beta repertoires underwent longitudinal sequencing. Two healthy male donors, one aged 18 to 30 and one aged 30 to 39 years, were included in the cohort. Blood samples were taken at several timepoints before and after primary and secondary immunization, and bulk PBMC replicates and cell subsets were isolated. The study at large found these results: Only two donors were included in the study, so the extent to which the findings can be generalized is limited. Most clones expanded after primary vaccination were re-detected after the booster (just under 97% of CD4 and approximately 85% of CD8), suggesting broad memory maintenance. Compared with the primary T-cell response, the secondary T-cell response was weaker but faster, peaking on day 5 rather than day 15. Because abundant contaminating clonotypes from the bulk population could be contained in FACS-sorted repertoires, computational filtering was required. A small share of clonotypes was detected in both CD4 and CD8 compartments, with the overlap likely arising from convergent recombination.

With regard to this clonotype: This clone's antigen is unknown. There are no base qualities to consult, and no much larger clone falls within one base.

The instrument was an Illumina NovaSeq 6000. Synthesis of TCR cDNA relied on 5'RACE template switching, a step that introduced a universal primer site along with unique molecular identifiers. Priming of cDNA synthesis was performed from both the TCR alpha and TCR beta constant segments. Library amplification involved two PCR steps, and the second step added sample barcodes and sequencing adapters. Sequencing of the libraries was done on either Illumina HiSeq 2500 (2x100 bp) or NovaSeq (2x150 bp). Per the original workflow: MIGEC handled demultiplexing of reads and collapsing into UMI consensus sequences, while MiXCR performed V(D)J alignment. Vaccine-responding clonotypes were identified with edgeR using replicate PBMC samples, with FDR below 0.01 and a log2 fold change above 5 up to day 15 being required. Each bulk clonotype received a CD4 or CD8 identity based on whether the sequenced CD4 or CD8 repertoire contained that clonotype at higher abundance. TCRdb itself trimmed the public reads at Q25 with fastp, ran MiXCR and retained productive beta chains. Identical CDR3 protein sequences are pooled into one entry, listed with their most common genes and DNA. TCRdb, not the original authors, processed these V and J calls. For this sample the table gives approximately 450,000 distinct CDR3 sequences, of which approximately 19% were detected only once. 18% of the sample rests with the top ten.

The sample's treatment or condition label is to be understood as: live attenuated yellow fever vaccine strain. At every blood-draw timepoint, two biological replicates of bulk PBMCs were collected. PBMCs were isolated from peripheral blood using a standard Ficoll-Paque protocol. TriZol was used to extract RNA from bulk PBMCs, CD4 and CD8 fractions, and dextramer-positive and dextramer-negative fractions. Reading from cysteine to phenylalanine, the CDR3 counts 16 amino acids. Just the 48-base CDR3 DNA is kept, in frame starting at base 1. Between the V and J ends, shortened by 3 bases and 5 bases respectively, the junction contains 17 bases.

Recombination linked TRBV12-3 or TRBV12-4 to TRBJ1-3; the D segment could be TRBD1, given 6 matching bases. The sequence came from a man aged 18 to 29 who received the YFV17D yellow fever vaccine. Sequencing was performed on PBMCs, taken before the yellow fever booster vaccination. The CDR3 corresponds to CASSFLLGQGRNTIYF. The DNA sequence is as follows: TGTGCCAGCAGTTTCCTGCTGGGTCAGGGGAGAAACACCATATATTTT.